Presented here are 14 T cell receptor beta chains from one specimen sequenced in a study of HIV-infected patients and healthy controls. In TCRdb, the 5' RACE reads were re-called with MiXCR into one record per CDR3 protein. The table lists 55,000 to 70,000 distinct CDR3 sequences, 15% to 20% of them singletons. Sequencing was done on a sample of CD4+ T cells from blood. All receptors derive from a human donor in good health.

This clonotype was seen only a few times. This chain's CDR3 is CASSRRSRYTEAFF. Here the CDR3 DNA reads TGTGCCAGTAGTAGGAGGTCGAGATACACTGAAGCTTTCTTT. The gene calls are TRBV19 and TRBJ1-1; D call uncertain. Germline V gene sequence: CDR1 LNHDA, CDR2 SQIVND (reference sequence). The V and J ends lost 4 bases and 3 bases respectively, with 12 bases between them. The CDR3 covers 14 residues. The variable domain in full, completed from reference TRBV19 and TRBJ1-1, reads DGGITQSPKYLFRKEGQNVTLSCEQNLNHDAMYWYRQDPGQGLRLIYYSQIVNDFQKGDIAEGYSVSREKKESFPLTVTSAQKNPTAFYLCASSRRSRYTEAFFGQGTRLTVV.

A few counts support this clonotype. The rearrangement uses TRBV7-9 and TRBJ1-1; no clear D gene. CDR1 is SEHNR, CDR2 FQNEAQ, per germline (reference sequence). The V gene lost 1 base and the J gene lost 0 bases, with 6 bases spanning the gap. The CDR3 consists of 14 residues. The CDR3, as DNA: TGTGCCAGCAGCTTAGTTGAGGTGAACACTGAAGCTTTCTTT. The encoded protein is CASSLVEVNTEAFF.

This clonotype was observed a handful of times. The chain has TRBV14 and TRBJ1-1; no reliable D call. The CDR3 has 13 amino acids. V shed 4 bases and J shed 5 bases, with 11 bases lying between them. Germline V gives CDR1 SGHDN, CDR2 FVKESK. CDR3 region: CASSLTRGTEAFF. CDR3 coding DNA: TGTGCCAGCAGCCTCACGCGGGGAACTGAAGCTTTCTTT.

The chain links TRBV12-3 or TRBV12-4 to TRBJ2-7, with 9 positions matching TRBD1. The CDR3 loop spans 16 amino acids. J lost 3 bases, V lost 1 base, and 7 bases had no gene match. The CDR3 sequence: CASSLEPGQGLYEQYF. Here the CDR3 DNA reads TGTGCCAGCAGTTTAGAACCGGGACAGGGTCTCTACGAGCAGTACTTC.

The V call is TRBV6-5, the J call TRBJ1-1; D is perhaps TRBD1 (5 bases). The CDR3 totals 13 residues. Deletions cut 7 bases from V and 1 base from J, with 10 bases between. Germline lookup yields CDR1 MNHEY and CDR2 SVGAGI. The CDR3 sequence: CASTKGANTEAFF. Written as DNA, the CDR3 is TGTGCCAGCACCAAAGGGGCGAACACTGAAGCTTTCTTT.

This clonotype was picked up many times. The rearrangement uses TRBV20-1 and TRBJ2-3; unclear D gene. The germline V gene encodes CDR1 DFQATT and CDR2 SNEGSKA (reference sequence). The CDR3 loop spans 11 amino acids. The CDR3 bases are TGCAGCGCCCCTTCATCAGATACGCAGTATTTT. Translating gives CSAPSSDTQYF.

There are a few counts of this clonotype. One end of the junction is discordant with germline, which a read error may explain. The V and J genes are TRBV7-7 and TRBJ2-1; the match to TRBD2 covers 11 bases. This CDR3 contains 16 residues. CDR1 SSHAT and CDR2 FNYEAQ come from the germline V gene (reference sequence). CDR3 loop: CASSVGRTSGYNEQFF. DNA for the CDR3: TGTGCTAGCAGCGTCGGTAGGACTAGCGGGTACAATGAGCAGTTCTTC.

This clonotype was recorded many times. The chain uses TRBV7-9 and TRBJ1-2; D perhaps matches TRBD1 (5 bases). This CDR3 is built from 17 residues. V lost 1 base and J 4 bases, leaving 19 bases between the germline ends. Germline values: CDR1 SEHNR, CDR2 FQNEAQ (reference sequence). CDR3 sequence (DNA): TGTGCCAGCAGCTTAGACGGTTTGCAGGGCCTTGCCTATGGCTACACCTTC. Protein: CASSLDGLQGLAYGYTF.

Points on this clonotype: Just one base apart from a much larger clone, this may be a read error. The conserved closing phenylalanine or tryptophan is absent in this CDR3, likely reflecting a read error. The chain carries TRBV7-2 and TRBJ1-1; 7 positions agree with TRBD1. The germline V gene has CDR1 SGHTA and CDR2 FQGNSA. V was clipped by 5 bases and J by 4 bases; unmatched bases: 4. This CDR3 contains 13 residues. CDR3 coding DNA: TGTGCCAGCAGCACGGGACAGACCACTGAAGCTTTCTAT. It specifies CASSTGQTTEAFY.

This clonotype was seen more than once but under ten times. The chain uses TRBV7-2 and TRBJ1-2; TRBD1 matches 9 bases. With V trimmed by 3 bases and J by 4 bases, 3 bases remained unmatched. The CDR3 has 14 residues. Germline-derived CDR1 and CDR2 are SGHTA and FQGNSA. DNA for the CDR3: TGTGCCAGCAGCTTGGACAGGGGTCGCTATGGCTACACCTTC. As protein: CASSLDRGRYGYTF.

This clonotype was observed at least ten times. The chain employs TRBV29-1 and TRBJ2-3; 11 nucleotides line up with TRBD2. Trimming cost V 6 bases and J 4 bases; bases outside gene matches: 12. Per germline, CDR1 SQVTM and CDR2 ANQGSEA. The length of the CDR3 is 16 residues. CDR3 DNA sequence: TGCAGCGTGAGCAAACTAGCGGGAGTCGGCTCAGATACGCAGTATTTT. Protein product: CSVSKLAGVGSDTQYF.

The chain uses TRBV5-6 and TRBJ2-1, with 8 bases aligning to TRBD2. CDR3 length: 16 residues. The V segment lost 5 bases and the J segment 4 bases; nucleotides outside the gene matches: 11. Germline CDR1 and CDR2: SGHDT and YYEEEE. CDR3 sequence (DNA): TGTGCCAGCAGATATAAGAGCGGGAGCGGGTACAATGAGCAGTTCTTC. Amino acids: CASRYKSGSGYNEQFF. The full variable domain, rest sourced from reference TRBV5-6 and TRBJ2-1, is DAGVTQSPTHLIKTRGQQVTLRCSPKSGHDTVSWYQQALGQGPQFIFQYYEEEERQRGNFPDRFSGHQFPNYSSELNVNALLLGDSALYLCASRYKSGSGYNEQFFGPGTRLTVL.

The chain recombines TRBV5-1 with TRBJ1-2; no firm D call. Trimming removed 1 base from V and 7 bases from J, with 11 bases in between. CDR1 is SGHRS, CDR2 YFSETQ, per germline. This CDR3 is 13 amino acids long. This chain's CDR3 is CASSLSQDAGYTF. The CDR3, as DNA: TGCGCCAGCAGCTTGTCCCAGGATGCTGGCTACACCTTC.

This clonotype was found many times. The chain carries TRBV11-2 and TRBJ2-2, with 8 bases aligning to TRBD1. The CDR3 length is 15 residues. The V gene's germline CDR1 is SGHAT and CDR2 FQNNGV. The trim removed 3 bases at V and 5 bases at J, leaving 5 bases unmatched. CDR3 region: CASSFRTGLTGELFF. The CDR3 nucleotides read TGTGCCAGCAGCTTTCGGACAGGGTTAACCGGGGAGCTGTTTTTT.